Included here is one TCR beta chain sequence, with context. The target antigen is unknown. This entry belongs to a study of blood T cells in healthy people across ages. Study information: The template switching approach captured approximately one barcoded beta molecule for every two T cells.

Researchers isolated at least 6 million PBMCs per sample. CDR1 is MGHRA and CDR2 is YSYEKL in the germline V gene. V was clipped by 0 bases and J by 5 bases, with 17 bases between them. The CDR3 is 17 amino acids. Overall study findings and caveats: More naive CD4+ cells and higher diversity were found in long-lived than in aged donors.

A second roughly 6 to 11 cycle PCR used barcoded and J-beta primers. Carrying 12 random nucleotides, a template-switch adaptor labeled each individual cDNA molecule. TCRdb fed the 5' RACE reads into MiXCR, producing one record per CDR3 protein. The repertoire consists of roughly 1.6 million distinct CDR3 sequences, with roughly a third occurring once and the leading ten covering approximately 10%. The rearrangement uses TRBV4-1 and TRBJ2-1; D is possibly TRBD2 (6 bases). The receptor was derived from a woman in her 30s in good health. The sequenced sample was blood. The CDR3 loop reads CASSQEGGGLGNNEQFF. Here the CDR3 DNA reads TGCGCCAGCAGCCAAGAGGGTGGGGGACTGGGGAACAATGAGCAGTTCTTC.